These 28 T cell receptor beta chains share one sample of origin, sequenced in a study of T-cell reconstitution after alpha-beta-depleted transplantation in children. During its preparation, the TCRbeta library received unique molecular identifiers. A single record per CDR3 protein comes from TCRdb applying MiXCR to the PCR reads. The sample has fewer than 400,000 distinct CDR3 sequences; 23% are singletons. This sample comprised PBMCs, mostly from graft donor cells, obtained 180 days after TCRalphabeta/CD19-depleted stem cell transplant. The receptor source for this set is a male patient younger than 18 who had a stem cell transplant for acute lymphoblastic leukemia, so the T cells may come from the graft donor.

The sample holds a few counts of this clonotype. The gene calls are TRBV20-1 and TRBJ2-4, with TRBD2 matching 7 bases. The J segment lost 4 bases and the V segment lost 6 bases, leaving 9 bases of the junction unmatched. The CDR3 sequence is 14 residues long. The germline V gene encodes CDR1 DFQATT and CDR2 SNEGSKA (reference sequence). This chain's CDR3 is CSAPGLKAKNIQYF. CDR3 sequence (DNA): TGCAGTGCGCCGGGACTAAAGGCTAAAAACATTCAGTACTTC.

This clonotype has more than one count but fewer than ten. The chain is built from TRBV11-2 and TRBJ2-7; 7 positions agree with TRBD2. The J segment lost 2 bases and the V segment lost 3 bases, leaving 7 bases of the junction unmatched. The CDR3 has 15 amino acids. Germline V CDR1 and CDR2: SGHAT, FQNNGV. CDR3 sequence: CASSFPGGGAYEQYF. The CDR3 DNA reads as TGTGCCAGCAGCTTTCCGGGGGGAGGCGCCTACGAGCAGTACTTC. The variable domain in full, completed from reference TRBV11-2 and TRBJ2-7, reads EAGVAQSPRYKIIEKRQSVAFWCNPISGHATLYWYQQILGQGPKLLIQFQNNGVVDDSQLPKDRFSAERLKGVDSTLKIQPAKLEDSAVYLCASSFPGGGAYEQYFGPGTRLTVT.

This clonotype was detected only a few times. The V call is TRBV5-1, the J call TRBJ1-4, with TRBD1 identical over 7 bases. Germline trimming cut 7 bases from V and 5 bases from J; bases unmatched to any gene: 8. Germline values: CDR1 SGHRS, CDR2 YFSETQ. The CDR3 totals 14 residues. The CDR3 loop reads CASRPGQLNEKLFF. Written as DNA, the CDR3 is TGCGCCAGCCGGCCGGGACAGCTAAATGAAAAACTGTTTTTT.

The count of this clonotype is one. The CDR3 sequence is CASSPPAVSYNSPLHF. CDR3 nucleotides: TGTGCCAGCTCACCACCCGCAGTCTCCTATAATTCACCCCTCCACTTT. This chain uses TRBV18 with TRBJ1-6; D unresolved. CDR1 is KGHSH and CDR2 is LQKENI in the germline V gene. V was cut by 0 bases and J by 0 bases, with 6 bases left in between. This CDR3 is built from 16 residues.

The genes are TRBV20-1 and TRBJ2-7; maybe TRBD2 (5 bases). From germline, CDR1 is DFQATT and CDR2 SNEGSKA (reference sequence). The germline V and J ends were trimmed by 3 bases and 2 bases, with 11 bases remaining between them. The CDR3 extends over 13 amino acids. CDR3 residues: CSARAGPPYEQYF. DNA of the CDR3: TGCAGTGCTAGGGCGGGTCCTCCCTACGAGCAGTACTTC.

To note about this clonotype: An end of the junction differs from the germline gene, which may be a read error. The chain joins TRBV12-3 or TRBV12-4 to TRBJ2-5, with 10 positions matching TRBD1. This CDR3 spans 18 amino acids. The DNA of the CDR3 is TGTGCCATCAGTTTAGCGTTGACAGGGGGCGGGTTTGTGGAGACCCAGTACTTC. Its translation: CAISLALTGGGFVETQYF.

This clonotype was counted a few times. J is TRBJ2-7 and V is TRBV11-2, with a tentative D call TRBD2 (5 bases). The CDR3 extends over 11 amino acids. Between the trimmed V and J ends, which lost 2 bases and 9 bases, there was a span of 8 bases. CDR1 SGHAT and CDR2 FQNNGV come from the germline V gene. This chain's CDR3 is CASSLIRGQYF. DNA of the CDR3: TGTGCCAGCAGCTTAATTCGGGGGCAGTACTTC.

The chain carries TRBV11-2 and TRBJ2-1, with 9 bases aligning to TRBD2. V dropped 1 base and J dropped 8; count of bases not matched to a gene: 3. Germline CDR1 reads SGHAT; CDR2 reads FQNNGV. This CDR3 is built from 14 residues. The CDR3 region is CASSLGAGGDEQFF. As DNA, the CDR3 is TGTGCCAGCAGCTTAGGGGCGGGGGGGGATGAGCAGTTCTTC. Together with reference TRBV11-2 and TRBJ2-1, the CDR3 gives the full variable domain: EAGVAQSPRYKIIEKRQSVAFWCNPISGHATLYWYQQILGQGPKLLIQFQNNGVVDDSQLPKDRFSAERLKGVDSTLKIQPAKLEDSAVYLCASSLGAGGDEQFFGPGTRLTVL.

This sequence joins TRBV6-5 and TRBJ2-1; TRBD2 agrees at 11 bases. This CDR3 is 18 amino acids long. The germline gives CDR1 MNHEY, CDR2 SVGAGI. After removal of 4 bases from V and 2 bases from J, the junction contained 10 bases not matched to a gene. The CDR3 bases are TGTGCCAGCAGTTTACAACTAGCGGGAGTGGGACCCTACAATGAGCAGTTCTTC. This encodes CASSLQLAGVGPYNEQFF.

This chain uses TRBV20-1 with TRBJ2-6, with a possible D match to TRBD2 (6 bases). The germline gives CDR1 DFQATT, CDR2 SNEGSKA (reference sequence). The CDR3 is 17 residues long. CDR3: CCARGGHPSSGANVLTF. Here the CDR3 DNA reads TGCTGCGCTAGGGGAGGACACCCCAGCTCTGGGGCCAACGTCCTGACTTTC.

This clonotype has more than one count but fewer than ten. V usage is TRBV6-5 and J usage is TRBJ1-5, with D unresolved. Deletions cut 1 base from V and 5 bases from J, with 12 bases between. Germline V lookup: CDR1 MNHEY, CDR2 SVGAGI. The CDR3 consists of 15 residues. The CDR3 protein is CASSYLHTKDQPQHF. The CDR3 DNA reads TGTGCCAGCAGTTACTTACACACGAAGGATCAGCCCCAGCATTTT.

This clonotype has only a few counts. This sequence joins TRBV5-4 and TRBJ2-3; the match to TRBD2 covers 8 bases. There are 15 residues in the CDR3. With 5 bases clipped from V and 1 base from J, the junction kept 6 bases outside the gene matches. The germline V gene encodes CDR1 SGHNT and CDR2 YYREEE (reference sequence). The CDR3 loop reads CASSSGTRGTDTQYF. CDR3 nucleotide sequence: TGTGCCAGCAGTTCCGGGACTAGAGGCACAGATACGCAGTATTTT. Full variable domain (remainder filled in from reference TRBV5-4 and TRBJ2-3): ETGVTQSPTHLIKTRGQQVTLRCSSQSGHNTVSWYQQALGQGPQFIFQYYREEENGRGNFPPRFSGLQFPNYSSELNVNALELDDSALYLCASSSGTRGTDTQYFGPGTRLTVL.

This clonotype was detected a few times. V usage is TRBV20-1 and J usage is TRBJ2-1, with 10 bases matching TRBD2. V lost 3 bases and J lost 4; bases outside the gene matches: 12. Germline V CDR1 and CDR2: DFQATT, SNEGSKA (reference sequence). CDR3 size: 17 residues. In DNA form, the CDR3 reads TGCAGTGCTAGGAGTGTAGCGGGAGGCCTTAGTTACAATGAGCAGTTCTTC. Translation: CSARSVAGGLSYNEQFF.

This clonotype was recorded a few times. The chain is built from TRBV4-1 and TRBJ2-2; 11 bases match TRBD1. The junction had 6 bases not matched to a gene; V was cut back by 8 bases and J by 4 bases. The CDR3 has 15 residues. Germline V gives CDR1 MGHRA, CDR2 YSYEKL. The CDR3 spells CASRRTGGGTGELFF. The CDR3 DNA reads as TGCGCCAGCCGTCGGACAGGGGGCGGCACCGGGGAGCTGTTTTTT.

The chain is built from TRBV5-1 and TRBJ2-6; D not resolved. Looked up from germline, CDR1 is SGHRS and CDR2 is YFSETQ. Between the trimmed V and J ends, which lost 6 bases and 2 bases, there was a span of 6 bases. The CDR3 length is 13 residues. CDR3 in DNA: TGCGCCAGCACCCCACCTGGGGCCAACGTCCTGACTTTC. It encodes CASTPPGANVLTF.

The chain couples TRBV19 to TRBJ1-5, with D hard to call. The CDR3 loop spans 14 amino acids. Trimming removed 1 base from V and 9 bases from J, with 13 bases in between. The germline V gene has CDR1 LNHDA and CDR2 SQIVND (reference sequence). The CDR3 bases are TGTGCCAGTAGTATAGTATTTCGGGGTCTGCCCCAGCATTTT. Amino acid sequence: CASSIVFRGLPQHF.

This clonotype came up many times. The chain has TRBV5-1 and TRBJ2-7; 7 bases are shared with TRBD1. Germline lookup yields CDR1 SGHRS and CDR2 YFSETQ. V was pared by 6 bases and J by 0 bases, with 9 bases of the junction left unmatched. The CDR3 contains 15 residues. Here the CDR3 reads CASNPTGTDSYEQYF. Written as DNA, the CDR3 is TGCGCCAGCAACCCTACCGGGACAGACTCCTACGAGCAGTACTTC.

The chain combines TRBV6-2 or TRBV6-3 with TRBJ1-2; D gene uncertain. There are 13 residues in the CDR3. Between the trimmed V and J ends, which lost 2 bases and 1 base, there was a span of 5 bases. Germline V gene data show CDR1 as MNHEY and CDR2 as SVGEGT. The CDR3 spells CASSYTDNYGYTF. DNA of the CDR3: TGTGCCAGCAGTTACACGGATAACTATGGCTACACCTTC.

The J gene is TRBJ1-1, the V gene TRBV19; perhaps TRBD1 as D (6 bases). Germline lookup yields CDR1 LNHDA and CDR2 SQIVND (reference sequence). The length of the CDR3 is 13 residues. The V and J ends lost 8 bases and 1 base respectively, with 11 bases between them. The CDR3 DNA reads as TGTGCCAGTGCGGACAGTTCGAACACTGAAGCTTTCTTT. Protein: CASADSSNTEAFF.

This chain links TRBV29-1 with TRBJ1-2; D is ambiguous. V gave up 4 bases and J gave up 6 bases, with 6 bases separating them. Per the germline V gene, CDR1 is SQVTM and CDR2 is ANQGSEA. The CDR3 contains 10 residues. CDR3 sequence (DNA): TGCAGCGTTGGTCTAAATGGCTACACCTTC. It encodes CSVGLNGYTF.

This clonotype was seen many times. V gene TRBV10-3 combines with J gene TRBJ1-6, with 9 bases fitting TRBD1. The CDR3 covers 13 residues. The V gene's germline CDR1 is ENHRY and CDR2 SYGVKD. V dropped 8 bases and J dropped 7; count of bases not matched to a gene: 3. The CDR3, as DNA: TGTGCCATCGGGACAGGGCCCAATTCACCCCTCCACTTT. This gives the protein CAIGTGPNSPLHF.

The genes are TRBV27 and TRBJ2-5, with D unresolved. Germline assignment: CDR1 MNHEY and CDR2 SMNVEV (reference sequence). Trimming took 0 bases from V and 2 from J, leaving 10 bases between them. This CDR3 has 15 amino acids. CDR3: CASSLSDSDQETQYF. The CDR3 nucleotides read TGTGCCAGCAGTTTATCGGATTCGGATCAAGAGACCCAGTACTTC.

This clonotype was counted between two and nine times. V usage is TRBV28 and J usage is TRBJ1-4, with D tentatively TRBD1 (6 bases). The germline V and J ends were trimmed by 3 bases and 4 bases, with 18 bases remaining between them. Germline CDR1 MDHEN, CDR2 SYDVKM. The CDR3 is made up of 17 amino acids. Written as DNA, the CDR3 is TGTGCCAGCAGTTTGATCACCGGGGGCAGGGGTAATGAAAAACTGTTTTTT. Its protein product is CASSLITGGRGNEKLFF.

The sample holds a few counts of this clonotype. The gene calls are TRBV29-1 and TRBJ1-5; D is possibly TRBD1 (5 bases). Germline CDR1 reads SQVTM; CDR2 reads ANQGSEA. V lost 4 bases to trimming and J lost 7 bases, with 14 bases between them. This CDR3 is built from 13 residues. DNA for the CDR3: TGCAGCGTTGGCGGGGGATCGCGACAGCCCCAGCATTTT. This codes for CSVGGGSRQPQHF.

The V call is TRBV5-1, the J call TRBJ1-1; TRBD1 agrees at 9 bases. The ends lost 3 bases at V and 3 bases at J; junction bases unmatched: 6. Germline V lookup: CDR1 SGHRS, CDR2 YFSETQ. The CDR3 totals 15 residues. In DNA, the CDR3 is TGCGCCAGCAGCTCTCAGGACAGGGGATACACTGAAGCTTTCTTT. As protein: CASSSQDRGYTEAFF. Full variable domain (remainder filled in from reference TRBV5-1 and TRBJ1-1): KAGVTQTPRYLIKTRGQQVTLSCSPISGHRSVSWYQQTPGQGLQFLFEYFSETQRNKGNFPGRFSGRQFSNSRSEMNVSTLELGDSALYLCASSSQDRGYTEAFFGQGTRLTVV.

The genes are TRBV6-1 and TRBJ2-2; a possible D gene is TRBD2 (5 bases). Trimming removed 8 bases at V and 0 bases at J, with 13 bases between. In germline, CDR1 is MNHNS, CDR2 SASEGT. The CDR3 runs to 15 residues. The CDR3 bases are TGTGCCAGCCGCCTCGCGAGGGCGAACACCGGGGAGCTGTTTTTT. It encodes CASRLARANTGELFF.

The rearrangement uses TRBV5-1 and TRBJ2-1; D gene unclear. V was shortened by 3 bases and J by 2 bases, with 12 bases between the two germline ends. CDR1 is SGHRS and CDR2 is YFSETQ in the germline V gene. This CDR3 is built from 15 residues. This CDR3 is CASSSTWRTYNEQFF. CDR3 nucleotide sequence: TGCGCCAGCAGCTCGACGTGGAGAACCTACAATGAGCAGTTCTTC.

The chain is built from TRBV6-2 or TRBV6-3 and TRBJ2-3, with TRBD2 identical over 10 bases. V lost 0 bases to trimming and J lost 9 bases; unmatched junction nucleotides: 6. The CDR3 contains 15 residues. CDR1 and CDR2 (germline): MNHEY, SVGEGT. Here the CDR3 reads CASSYSGLAGETQYF. The CDR3 DNA follows: TGTGCCAGCAGTTACTCAGGGCTAGCGGGAGAAACGCAGTATTTT.